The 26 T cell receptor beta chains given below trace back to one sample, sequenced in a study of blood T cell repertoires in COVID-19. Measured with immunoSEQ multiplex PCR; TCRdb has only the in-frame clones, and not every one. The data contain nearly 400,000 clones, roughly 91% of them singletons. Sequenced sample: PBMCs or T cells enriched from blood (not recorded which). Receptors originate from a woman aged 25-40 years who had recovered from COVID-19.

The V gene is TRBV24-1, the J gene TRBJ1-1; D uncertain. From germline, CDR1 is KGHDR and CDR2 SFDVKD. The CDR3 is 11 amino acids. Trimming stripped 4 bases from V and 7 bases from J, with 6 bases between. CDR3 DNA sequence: TGTGCCACCAGTGACGGGGTTGAAGCTTTCTTT. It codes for CATSDGVEAFF.

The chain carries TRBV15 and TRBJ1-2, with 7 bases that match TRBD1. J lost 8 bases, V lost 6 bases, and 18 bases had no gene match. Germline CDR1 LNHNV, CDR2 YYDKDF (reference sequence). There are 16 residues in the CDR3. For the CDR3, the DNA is TGTGCCACCAGAGGCACGGGCACAGGGGATCGGTCCGGCTACACCTTC. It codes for CATRGTGTGDRSGYTF.

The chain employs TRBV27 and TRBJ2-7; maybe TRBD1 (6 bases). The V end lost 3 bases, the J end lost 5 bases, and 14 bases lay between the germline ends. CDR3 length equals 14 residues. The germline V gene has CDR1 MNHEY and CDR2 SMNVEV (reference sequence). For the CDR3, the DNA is TGTGCCAGCAGTTTCGGTCAGGGGAACAACGAGCAGTACTTC. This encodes CASSFGQGNNEQYF.

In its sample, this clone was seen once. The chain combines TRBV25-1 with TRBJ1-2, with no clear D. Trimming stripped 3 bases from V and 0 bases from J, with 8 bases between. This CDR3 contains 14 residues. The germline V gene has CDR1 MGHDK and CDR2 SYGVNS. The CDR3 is CASSDRRANYGYTF. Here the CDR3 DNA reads TGTGCCAGCAGTGACCGACGGGCTAACTATGGCTACACCTTC.

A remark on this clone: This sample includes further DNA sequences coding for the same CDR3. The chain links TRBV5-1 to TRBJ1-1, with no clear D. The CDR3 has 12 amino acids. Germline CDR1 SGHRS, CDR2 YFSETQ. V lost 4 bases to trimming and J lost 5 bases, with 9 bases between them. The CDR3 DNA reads TGCGCCAGCAGCCCAGGAGGGACTGAAGCTTTCTTT. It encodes CASSPGGTEAFF. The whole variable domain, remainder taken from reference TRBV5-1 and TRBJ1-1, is KAGVTQTPRYLIKTRGQQVTLSCSPISGHRSVSWYQQTPGQGLQFLFEYFSETQRNKGNFPGRFSGRQFSNSRSEMNVSTLELGDSALYLCASSPGGTEAFFGQGTRLTVV.

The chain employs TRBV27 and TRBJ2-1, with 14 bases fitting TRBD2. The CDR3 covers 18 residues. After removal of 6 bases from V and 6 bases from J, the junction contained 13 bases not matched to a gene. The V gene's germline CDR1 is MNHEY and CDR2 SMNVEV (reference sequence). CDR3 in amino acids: CASRTGLAGGAKGNEQFF. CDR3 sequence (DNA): TGTGCCAGCAGGACCGGACTAGCGGGGGGAGCAAAGGGCAATGAGCAGTTCTTC.

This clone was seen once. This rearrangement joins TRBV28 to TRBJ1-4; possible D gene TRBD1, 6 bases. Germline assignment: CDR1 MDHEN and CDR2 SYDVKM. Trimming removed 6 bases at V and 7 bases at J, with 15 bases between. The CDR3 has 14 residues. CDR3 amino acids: CASRDPGGGEKLFF. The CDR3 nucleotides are TGTGCCAGCAGAGACCCGGGGGGCGGTGAAAAACTGTTTTTT. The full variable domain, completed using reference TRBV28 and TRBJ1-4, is DVKVTQSSRYLVKRTGEKVFLECVQDMDHENMFWYRQDPGLGLRLIYFSYDVKMKEKGDIPEGYSVSREKKERFSLILESASTNQTSMYLCASRDPGGGEKLFFGSGTQLSVL.

The CDR3 DNA follows: TGTGCCTGGGGGACAGGGAGCTCCTATAATTCACCCCTCCACTTT. Its translation is CAWGTGSSYNSPLHF. The chain recombines TRBV30 with TRBJ1-6, with 9 bases identical to TRBD1. Losses at the gene ends were 5 bases for V and 0 bases for J; bases not matched to a gene: 2. This CDR3 comprises 15 residues. Germline CDR1 reads GTSNPN; CDR2 reads SVGIG (reference sequence).

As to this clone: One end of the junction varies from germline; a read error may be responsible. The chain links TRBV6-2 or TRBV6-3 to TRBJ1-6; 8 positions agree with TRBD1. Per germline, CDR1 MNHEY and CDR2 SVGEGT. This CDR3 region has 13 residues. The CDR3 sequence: CASSYSLAGQVYF. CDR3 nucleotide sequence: TGTGCCAGCAGTTACTCGCTTGCGGGACAGGTCTACTTT.

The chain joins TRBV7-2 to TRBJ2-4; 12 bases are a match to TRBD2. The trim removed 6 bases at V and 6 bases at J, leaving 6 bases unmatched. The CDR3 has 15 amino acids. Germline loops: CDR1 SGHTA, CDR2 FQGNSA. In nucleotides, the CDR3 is TGTGCCAGCAGACTAGCGGGGGGCCGGGGAAACATTCAGTACTTC. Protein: CASRLAGGRGNIQYF.

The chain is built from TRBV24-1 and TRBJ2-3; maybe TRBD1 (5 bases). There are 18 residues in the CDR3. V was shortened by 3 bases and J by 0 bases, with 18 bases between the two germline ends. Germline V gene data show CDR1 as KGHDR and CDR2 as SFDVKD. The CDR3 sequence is CATSDPPGGATSTDTQYF. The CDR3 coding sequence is TGTGCCACCAGTGATCCCCCGGGTGGGGCAACTAGCACAGATACGCAGTATTTT.

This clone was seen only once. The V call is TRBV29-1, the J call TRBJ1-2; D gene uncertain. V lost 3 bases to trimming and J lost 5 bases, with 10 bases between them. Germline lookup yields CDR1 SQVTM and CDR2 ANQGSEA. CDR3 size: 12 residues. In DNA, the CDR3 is TGCAGCGTTGAGATTACGGAGTATGGCTACACCTTC. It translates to CSVEITEYGYTF.

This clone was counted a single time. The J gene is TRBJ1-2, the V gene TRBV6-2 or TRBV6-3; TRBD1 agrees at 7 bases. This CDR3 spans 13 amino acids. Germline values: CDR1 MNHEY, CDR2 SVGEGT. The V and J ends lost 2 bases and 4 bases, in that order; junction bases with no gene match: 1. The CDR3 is CASSYRDSYGYTF. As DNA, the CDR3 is TGTGCCAGCAGTTACCGGGACAGCTATGGCTACACCTTC.

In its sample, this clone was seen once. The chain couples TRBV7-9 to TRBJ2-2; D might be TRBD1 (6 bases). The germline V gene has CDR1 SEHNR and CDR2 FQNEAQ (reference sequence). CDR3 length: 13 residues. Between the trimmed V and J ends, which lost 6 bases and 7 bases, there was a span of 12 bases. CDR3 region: CASSSRGSGELFF. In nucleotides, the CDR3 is TGTGCCAGCAGTTCCAGGGGTAGCGGGGAGCTGTTTTTT.

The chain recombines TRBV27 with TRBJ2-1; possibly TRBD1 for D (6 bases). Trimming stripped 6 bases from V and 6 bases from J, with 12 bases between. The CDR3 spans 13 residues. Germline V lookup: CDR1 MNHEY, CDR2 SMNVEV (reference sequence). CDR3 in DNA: TGTGCCAGCAGGGGACAACTTGGCAATGAGCAGTTCTTC. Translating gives CASRGQLGNEQFF.

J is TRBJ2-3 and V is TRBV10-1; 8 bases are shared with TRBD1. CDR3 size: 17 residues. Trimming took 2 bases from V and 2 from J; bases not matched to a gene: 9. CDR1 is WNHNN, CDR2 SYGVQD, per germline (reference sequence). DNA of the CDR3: TGCGCCAGCAGTGAGATGGTTCAGGACAGGGACACAGATACGCAGTATTTT. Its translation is CASSEMVQDRDTDTQYF.

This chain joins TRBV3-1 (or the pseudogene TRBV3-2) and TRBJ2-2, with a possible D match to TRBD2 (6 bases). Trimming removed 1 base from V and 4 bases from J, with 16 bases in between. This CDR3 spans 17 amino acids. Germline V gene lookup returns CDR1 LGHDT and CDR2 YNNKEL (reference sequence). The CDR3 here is CASSQVGAGRSTGELFF. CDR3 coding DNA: TGTGCCAGCAGCCAAGTTGGGGCAGGGAGGAGCACCGGGGAGCTGTTTTTT.

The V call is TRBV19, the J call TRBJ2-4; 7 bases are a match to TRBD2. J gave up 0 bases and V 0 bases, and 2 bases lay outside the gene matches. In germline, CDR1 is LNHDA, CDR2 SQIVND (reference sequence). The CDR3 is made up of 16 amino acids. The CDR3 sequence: CASSIDGGIAKNIQYF. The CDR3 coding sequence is TGTGCCAGTAGTATAGACGGGGGGATAGCCAAAAACATTCAGTACTTC.

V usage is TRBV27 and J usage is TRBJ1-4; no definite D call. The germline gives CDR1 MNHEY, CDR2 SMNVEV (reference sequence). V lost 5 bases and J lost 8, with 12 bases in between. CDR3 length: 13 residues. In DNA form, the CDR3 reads TGTGCCAGCAGTCTCCAAATTCGGGAAAAACTGTTTTTT. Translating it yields CASSLQIREKLFF. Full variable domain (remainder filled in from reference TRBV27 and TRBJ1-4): EAQVTQNPRYLITVTGKKLTVTCSQNMNHEYMSWYRQDPGLGLRQIYYSMNVEVTDKGDVPEGYKVSRKEKRNFPLILESPSPNQTSLYFCASSLQIREKLFFGSGTQLSVL.

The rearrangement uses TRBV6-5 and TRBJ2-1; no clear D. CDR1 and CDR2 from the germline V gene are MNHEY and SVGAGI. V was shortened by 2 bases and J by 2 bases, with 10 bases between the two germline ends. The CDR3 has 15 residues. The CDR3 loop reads CASSYPPIAYNEQFF. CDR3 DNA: TGTGCCAGCAGTTACCCCCCTATTGCCTACAATGAGCAGTTCTTC.

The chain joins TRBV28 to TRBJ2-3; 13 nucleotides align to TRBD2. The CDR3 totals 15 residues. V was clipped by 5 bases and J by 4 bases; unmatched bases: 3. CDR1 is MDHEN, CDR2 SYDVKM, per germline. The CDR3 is CASSGGLAGPDTQYF. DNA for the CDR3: TGTGCCAGCAGTGGGGGACTAGCGGGGCCAGATACGCAGTATTTT.

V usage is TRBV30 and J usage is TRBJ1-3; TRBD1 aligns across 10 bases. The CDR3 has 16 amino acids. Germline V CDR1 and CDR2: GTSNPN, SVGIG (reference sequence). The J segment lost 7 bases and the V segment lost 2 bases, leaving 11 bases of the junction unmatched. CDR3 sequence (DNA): TGTGCCTGGAGTCGCGGGACAGGGGTATGGAAGAACACCATATATTTT. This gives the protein CAWSRGTGVWKNTIYF.

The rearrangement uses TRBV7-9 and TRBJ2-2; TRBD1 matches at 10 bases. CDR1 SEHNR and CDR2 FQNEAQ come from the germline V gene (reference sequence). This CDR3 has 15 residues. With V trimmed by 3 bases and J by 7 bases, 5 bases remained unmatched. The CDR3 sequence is CASSLTGGGFGELFF. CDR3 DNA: TGTGCCAGCAGCTTGACAGGGGGCGGATTCGGGGAGCTGTTTTTT.

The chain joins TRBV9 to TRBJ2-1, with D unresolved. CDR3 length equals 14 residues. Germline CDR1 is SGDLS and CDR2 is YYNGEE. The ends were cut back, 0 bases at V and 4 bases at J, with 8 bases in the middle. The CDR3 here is CASSVGGVYNEQFF. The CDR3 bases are TGTGCCAGCAGCGTAGGAGGTGTTTACAATGAGCAGTTCTTC.

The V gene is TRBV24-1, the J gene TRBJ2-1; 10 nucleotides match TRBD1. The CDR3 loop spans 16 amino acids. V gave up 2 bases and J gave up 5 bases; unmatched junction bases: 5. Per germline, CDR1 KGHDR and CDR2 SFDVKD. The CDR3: CATSDWGQGKNNEQFF. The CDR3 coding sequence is TGTGCCACCAGTGATTGGGGACAGGGGAAGAACAATGAGCAGTTCTTC.

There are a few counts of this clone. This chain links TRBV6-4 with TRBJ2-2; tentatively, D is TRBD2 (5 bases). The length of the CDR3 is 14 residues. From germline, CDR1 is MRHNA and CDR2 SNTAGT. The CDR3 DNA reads TGTGCAGCGGCGGCGGCGCCGGGCACCGGGGAGCTGTTTTTT. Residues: CAAAAAPGTGELFF.